This entry lists 10 T cell receptor beta chains sequenced from one sample in a study of blood T cell repertoires in COVID-19. Libraries were prepared by immunoSEQ multiplex PCR; TCRdb keeps only in-frame clonotypes and omits some of them. The data contain about 370,000 clones, roughly 90% of them singletons. Material: peripheral blood. These receptors were obtained from a woman aged 25-40 years with COVID-19, enrolled during active disease.

This clone is a singleton in its sample. The chain is built from TRBV11-3 and TRBJ1-5; D not resolved. V lost 1 base to trimming and J lost 6 bases, with 7 bases between them. The CDR3 is 13 residues long. CDR1 and CDR2 (germline): SGHNT, YENEEA. This CDR3 is CASSLGGFQPQHF. As DNA, the CDR3 is TGTGCCAGCAGCTTAGGCGGGTTTCAGCCCCAGCATTTT.

V is TRBV7-2 and J is TRBJ2-1; 14 bases agree with TRBD2. This CDR3 contains 15 residues. Looked up from germline, CDR1 is SGHTA and CDR2 is FQGNSA. Trimming at V came to 5 bases and at J to 4 bases, leaving 1 base not matched to a gene. The CDR3 DNA follows: TGTGCCAGCAGCGGACTAGCGGGAGGATACAATGAGCAGTTCTTC. Encoded protein: CASSGLAGGYNEQFF.

This chain connects TRBV6-2 or TRBV6-3 to TRBJ2-3; D not resolved. Germline V gene sequence: CDR1 MNHEY, CDR2 SVGEGT. Trimming removed 1 base from V and 4 bases from J, with 9 bases in between. The CDR3 loop spans 14 amino acids. The CDR3 coding sequence is TGTGCCAGCAGTTACTTGGAGCCCCCAGATACGCAGTATTTT. Residues: CASSYLEPPDTQYF.

The chain couples TRBV28 to TRBJ1-2, with 7 bases aligning to TRBD1. V lost 3 bases, J lost 0 bases, and 10 bases stayed unmatched. Germline values: CDR1 MDHEN, CDR2 SYDVKM. The CDR3 sequence is 17 residues long. The CDR3 spells CASSLGGWDRTNYGYTF. The CDR3 DNA sequence: TGTGCCAGCAGTTTGGGGGGATGGGACAGAACTAACTATGGCTACACCTTC.

The V and J genes are TRBV7-2 and TRBJ2-7, with D possibly matching TRBD1 (6 bases). Germline V gene lookup returns CDR1 SGHTA and CDR2 FQGNSA. V lost 5 bases and J lost 4, with 12 bases in between. This CDR3 spans 13 amino acids. CDR3: CASSPRDIYEQYF. The DNA for the CDR3 is TGTGCCAGCAGCCCAAGGGACATATACGAGCAGTACTTC.

This chain links TRBV3-1 (or the pseudogene TRBV3-2) with TRBJ2-3, with D maybe TRBD2 (6 bases). This CDR3 is built from 16 residues. Looked up from germline, CDR1 is LGHDT and CDR2 is YNNKEL (reference sequence). Between the trimmed V and J ends, which lost 6 bases and 2 bases, there was a span of 18 bases. Here the CDR3 reads CASRGGGFGVTDTQYF. The CDR3 DNA is TGTGCCAGCAGAGGAGGAGGGTTCGGCGTCACAGATACGCAGTATTTT.

The V and J genes are TRBV7-9 and TRBJ2-2, with D possibly TRBD2 on 6 matching bases. This CDR3 comprises 17 residues. V lost 5 bases, J lost 5 bases, and 21 bases lay in between. The germline gives CDR1 SEHNR, CDR2 FQNEAQ (reference sequence). CDR3 nucleotides: TGTGCCAGCAGCGACCACCCGTGGGCTAGCGAAACCGGGGAGCTGTTTTTT. It specifies CASSDHPWASETGELFF.

The chain joins TRBV5-4 to TRBJ2-3, with 9 bases lining up with TRBD2. There are 17 residues in the CDR3. Germline CDR1 and CDR2: SGHNT and YYREEE (reference sequence). The trim removed 0 bases at V and 8 bases at J, leaving 13 bases unmatched. The CDR3 spells CASSLGLAGQGESTQYF. DNA of the CDR3: TGTGCCAGCAGCTTGGGCCTAGCGGGACAAGGGGAGAGTACGCAGTATTTT.

This chain joins TRBV7-8 and TRBJ2-1, with TRBD2 identical over 14 bases. Germline assignment: CDR1 SGHVS and CDR2 FQNEAQ. V gave up 1 base and J gave up 6 bases; unmatched junction bases: 5. The length of the CDR3 is 17 residues. The CDR3 loop reads CASSLGPGLAGANEQFF. CDR3 DNA sequence: TGTGCCAGCAGCTTAGGACCGGGACTAGCGGGAGCCAATGAGCAGTTCTTC.

In this sample, this clone turned up a few times. Here the CDR3 DNA reads TGTGCCATCAGTGAGGCAGGGGTTGAAAAACTGTTTTTT. Its protein is CAISEAGVEKLFF. The chain carries TRBV10-3 and TRBJ1-4; a weak D match, TRBD1 (6 bases). V dropped 2 bases and J dropped 7 bases, with 8 bases sitting between them. Germline V gives CDR1 ENHRY, CDR2 SYGVKD. The CDR3 totals 13 residues.